This T cell receptor (beta chain) was observed in a study of graft-versus-host responses after intestinal transplantation. Notes on this clone: Its matching antigen is unknown.

Generated by immunoSEQ multiplex PCR, the TCRdb table keeps only in-frame clones and is missing some. The sample lists 90,000 to 95,000 clones, 91% occurring once. This CDR3 spans 14 amino acids. The trim removed 5 bases at V and 10 bases at J, leaving 3 bases unmatched. Germline V gene sequence: CDR1 SGHVS, CDR2 FQNEAQ. This sample comprised unstimulated CD8+ T cells sorted from spleen or lymph node cells, obtained before intestinal transplant. The TCR sequence derives from a human donor who received an intestinal transplant. This rearrangement joins TRBV7-8 to TRBJ2-1, with TRBD2 identical over 15 bases. CDR3 DNA: TGTGCCAGCAGCCCAGGGACTAGCGGGGGGGAGCAGTTCTTC. This codes for CASSPGTSGGEQFF.